The 19 T cell receptor beta chains reported below all come from one sample, sequenced in a study of graft-versus-host responses after intestinal transplantation. Libraries were prepared by immunoSEQ multiplex PCR; TCRdb keeps only in-frame clonotypes and omits some of them. The table has some 100,000 clones, less than 90% seen once. Their recognized antigens are unknown. Sequencing was performed on unstimulated CD4+ T cells sorted from spleen or lymph node cells, taken before transplant. These receptors were obtained from a human donor who was the organ donor for an intestinal transplant.

V usage is TRBV18 and J usage is TRBJ2-5; 10 nucleotides agree with TRBD2. The J call is in doubt because the DNA end fits TRBJ2-7 better. Per germline, CDR1 KGHSH and CDR2 LQKENI. The CDR3 has 19 amino acids. Here the CDR3 reads CASSPLGISGGSMRYEQYF. The CDR3 DNA follows: TGTGCCAGCTCACCCCTCGGAATTAGCGGGGGGAGTATGCGGTACGAGCAGTACTTC.

This sequence joins TRBV27 and TRBJ1-6, with 11 bases matching TRBD1. V was clipped by 4 bases and J by 11 bases; unmatched bases: 10. The CDR3 has 16 residues. Germline CDR1 reads MNHEY; CDR2 reads SMNVEV (reference sequence). The CDR3 nucleotides are TGTGCCAGCAGTTCCCTTCGGGACAGGGGGTTTACACCCCTCCACTTT. Amino acid sequence: CASSSLRDRGFTPLHF.

Regarding this clone: One junction end disagrees with the germline gene, perhaps due to a read error. The rearrangement uses TRBV20-1 and TRBJ1-1, with D perhaps matching TRBD1 (6 bases). Germline values: CDR1 DFQATT, CDR2 SNEGSKA (reference sequence). CDR3 length: 10 residues. CDR3 protein: CSARVQGVLF. The CDR3 nucleotides read TGCAGTGCACGGGTACAGGGAGTTCTCTTT.

The rearrangement links TRBV4-1 to TRBJ2-7; 8 bases are shared with TRBD2. This CDR3 region has 16 residues. Unmatched junction bases numbered 18, after V lost 3 bases and J lost 11 bases. Germline loops: CDR1 MGHRA, CDR2 YSYEKL. CDR3 amino acids: CASSQVVRVPSGGEYF. Here the CDR3 DNA reads TGCGCCAGCAGCCAGGTCGTAAGGGTTCCCTCGGGGGGGGAGTACTTC.

The gene calls are TRBV5-1 and TRBJ1-3; weak D call: TRBD1 (6 bases). Deletions cut 4 bases from V and 4 bases from J, with 21 bases between. The germline V gene has CDR1 SGHRS and CDR2 YFSETQ. CDR3 length: 17 amino acids. The CDR3 protein is CASSRQRPQGPGNTIYF. In DNA form, the CDR3 reads TGCGCCAGCAGCAGACAGCGACCGCAGGGGCCAGGAAACACCATATATTTT.

The rearrangement links TRBV30 to TRBJ2-2, with no clear D. This CDR3 is 13 amino acids long. Trimming removed 3 bases at V and 13 bases at J, with 18 bases between. Looked up from germline, CDR1 is GTSNPN and CDR2 is SVGIG (reference sequence). CDR3 protein: CAWRELQDSGLFF. The CDR3 coding sequence is TGTGCCTGGAGGGAGCTGCAGGATTCCGGGCTGTTTTTT.

The V call is TRBV18, the J call TRBJ1-1, with D possibly TRBD1 on 5 matching bases. The CDR3 consists of 15 residues. Germline CDR1 is KGHSH and CDR2 is LQKENI. The V gene lost 2 bases and the J gene lost 0 bases, with 10 bases spanning the gap. CDR3 in DNA: TGTGCCAGCTCACCATCTAGACAGTTGAACACTGAAGCTTTCTTT. Translating it yields CASSPSRQLNTEAFF.

The chain uses TRBV20-1 and TRBJ2-5; a weak D match, TRBD1 (6 bases). The CDR3 is made up of 10 amino acids. Trimming took off 0 bases at V and 10 bases at J, with 6 bases between the two ends. The germline V gene encodes CDR1 DFQATT and CDR2 SNEGSKA (reference sequence). The CDR3 spells CSAREGGQYF. The CDR3 bases are TGCAGTGCTAGAGAAGGGGGCCAGTACTTC.

As to this clone: The same CDR3 arises from other DNA sequences in this sample as well. This chain links TRBV29-1 with TRBJ1-1, with a possible D match to TRBD1 (5 bases). Per the germline V gene, CDR1 is SQVTM and CDR2 is ANQGSEA. Between the trimmed V and J ends, which lost 5 bases and 0 bases, there was a span of 10 bases. This CDR3 has 13 residues. The CDR3 coding sequence is TGCAGCGTTCAGGGCAGAATGAACACTGAAGCTTTCTTT. As protein: CSVQGRMNTEAFF.

To note about this clone: The sample carries other DNA sequences with the same CDR3. J is TRBJ2-7 and V is TRBV28; D is unresolved. The CDR3 length is 14 residues. Trimming removed 6 bases from V and 3 bases from J, with 15 bases in between. Germline V gene data show CDR1 as MDHEN and CDR2 as SYDVKM. The DNA of the CDR3 is TGTGCCAGCAGCCCAGGATCCTACCTCTACGAGCAGTACTTC. This codes for CASSPGSYLYEQYF.

This sequence joins TRBV23-1 and TRBJ1-5; D unclear. TRBV23-1 is annotated as an ORF whose role is uncertain. The CDR3 runs to 15 residues. V lost 4 bases and J 0 bases, leaving 10 bases between the germline ends. This CDR3 is CASSLWAHSNQPQHF. Here the CDR3 DNA reads TGCGCCAGCAGTCTTTGGGCGCATAGCAATCAGCCCCAGCATTTT.

This chain joins TRBV5-1 and TRBJ2-2; the D is unclear. The CDR3 is 14 amino acids. Per the germline V gene, CDR1 is SGHRS and CDR2 is YFSETQ. The V end was cut by 5 bases, the J end by 0 bases, with 8 bases between. CDR3 residues: CASRRQTNTGELFF. Here the CDR3 DNA reads TGCGCCAGCAGGAGGCAGACGAACACCGGGGAGCTGTTTTTT.

The genes are TRBV11-2 and TRBJ1-3, with TRBD1 as a possible D gene (5 bases). The germline V gene encodes CDR1 SGHAT and CDR2 FQNNGV. The CDR3 loop spans 16 amino acids. Trimming cost V 2 bases and J 2 bases, with 13 bases left between them. In DNA, the CDR3 is TGTGCCAGCAGCTTATGGGGGATAAGTCCTGGAAACACCATATATTTT. This codes for CASSLWGISPGNTIYF.

J is TRBJ1-1 and V is TRBV10-3; unclear D gene. The CDR3 spans 12 residues. Germline V gene lookup returns CDR1 ENHRY and CDR2 SYGVKD. V was pared by 7 bases and J by 4 bases, with 10 bases between. The CDR3 reads CAIKSSGTEAFF. CDR3 DNA: TGTGCCATCAAGAGTTCGGGCACTGAAGCTTTCTTT.

The chain uses TRBV6-1 and TRBJ1-6, with 8 bases lining up with TRBD1. CDR3 length: 17 amino acids. V gave up 4 bases and J gave up 0 bases; unmatched junction bases: 5. Germline V gene data show CDR1 as MNHNS and CDR2 as SASEGT. This CDR3 is CASSAGTGRSYNSPLHF. CDR3 nucleotides: TGTGCCAGCAGTGCTGGGACAGGTCGCTCCTATAATTCACCCCTCCACTTT.

This clone was counted between two and nine times. The chain joins TRBV6-1 to TRBJ1-3; possible D gene TRBD1, 5 bases. The V gene lost 4 bases and the J gene lost 4 bases, with 11 bases spanning the gap. Germline values: CDR1 MNHNS, CDR2 SASEGT. The CDR3 is 14 amino acids. CDR3 in amino acids: CASSVMGPGNTIYF. The CDR3 region has the DNA TGTGCCAGCAGTGTAATGGGGCCGGGAAACACCATATATTTT.

This chain joins TRBV2 and TRBJ2-5; D possibly corresponds to TRBD2 (5 bases). CDR1 and CDR2 (germline): SNHLY, FYNNEI. Trimming took 4 bases from V and 2 from J, leaving 11 bases between them. This CDR3 has 14 residues. DNA of the CDR3: TGTGCCAGCAGTGTTGGAGGAAGGCAAGAGACCCAGTACTTC. This translates into CASSVGGRQETQYF.

This rearrangement joins TRBV30 to TRBJ2-2, with D uncertain. Germline V CDR1 and CDR2: GTSNPN, SVGIG (reference sequence). The V end was cut by 1 base, the J end by 7 bases, with 19 bases between. This CDR3 spans 16 amino acids. This CDR3 reads CAWSESSPGWVGELFF. The CDR3 DNA reads as TGTGCCTGGAGTGAGTCGTCTCCAGGTTGGGTCGGGGAGCTGTTTTTT.

Written as DNA, the CDR3 is TGTGCCAGCAGCCCCGGGACCGGGACGGGTGGCTACACCTTC. It specifies CASSPGTGTGGYTF. V and J are TRBV6-5 and TRBJ1-2; D is perhaps TRBD1 (5 bases). The germline V gene encodes CDR1 MNHEY and CDR2 SVGAGI. This CDR3 has 14 residues. Trimming cost V 6 bases and J 7 bases, with 18 bases left between them.